This TCR beta chain was identified during a study of blood T cell repertoires in COVID-19. Background on the study: From the United States, Italy and Spain came samples of acute and convalescent COVID-19. T cells, B-cell-depleted T cells, or PBMCs supplied cDNA or gDNA.

Germline loops: CDR1 KGHSY, CDR2 FQNENV. CDR3 size: 17 residues. The germline V and J ends were trimmed by 0 bases and 10 bases, with 22 bases remaining between them. This table comes from immunoSEQ multiplex PCR, and its TCRdb copy is limited to in-frame clones, with some not included. There are 85,000 or so clones in the sample; about nine tenths occur only once, and around 26% lies in the top ten. The sequenced material came from peripheral blood. The TCR comes from a man between 45 and 60 years old with active or convalescent COVID-19. V and J are TRBV16 and TRBJ2-1, with a possible D match to TRBD1 (5 bases). The CDR3 DNA sequence: TGTGCCAGCAGCCAATCGGCGACTCCAAGGGGTGGGGAAGAGCAGTTCTTC. This translates into CASSQSATPRGGEEQFF.